This entry concerns a single TCR beta chain. The CDR3 runs 11 residues. Germline lookup yields CDR1 LGHNT and CDR2 FRNRAP. The germline V and J ends were trimmed by 8 bases and 5 bases, with 9 bases remaining between them. These data come from a study of shared clonotypes between healthy human individuals. Authors' analysis steps: Sequence data from immunoSEQ were junction-only and lacked quality scores; consequently, filtering differed. Sequencing used immunoSEQ multiplex PCR; TCRdb keeps in-frame clones, though not all of them. The V and J calls and the clone size are those of that table, but D and trimming were determined from the DNA. The sample holds a few hundred thousand clones, more than 70% seen once.

The TCR comes from a woman in her thirties or forties in good health. Some clones in this sample may be carry-over from other donors' samples. Sequenced material: PBMCs. The genes are TRBV12-5 and TRBJ2-5; no reliable D call. In nucleotides, the CDR3 is TGTGCTAGTTCCGCCGAGGAGACCCAGTACTTC. Its translation: CASSAEETQYF.